These 18 T cell receptor beta chains were all obtained from the same sample, sequenced in a study of blood T cells in healthy people across ages. Combining a sample-barcoded 5' primer with a J-beta primer mix, a second PCR ran for roughly 7 to 12 cycles. Each CDR3 protein is one row after TCRdb ran MiXCR on the 5' RACE reads. The sample has around 700,000 distinct CDR3 sequences, 25% seen once. These data were also filed under a second study, of T cells of mothers and their children.

Sequencing used blood. Receptors originate from a boy between 10 and 17 years old in good health.

This clonotype was recorded at least ten times. The chain recombines TRBV7-2 with TRBJ2-7; 10 bases are shared with TRBD1. The trim removed 1 base at V and 2 bases at J, leaving 2 bases unmatched. CDR3 length: 15 residues. Germline V gene data show CDR1 as SGHTA and CDR2 as FQGNSA. The CDR3 loop reads CASSLGGTGAYEQYF. CDR3 coding DNA: TGTGCCAGCAGCTTAGGCGGGACAGGGGCCTACGAGCAGTACTTC. Full variable domain (outside the CDR3, taken from reference TRBV7-2 and TRBJ2-7): GAGVSQSPSNKVTEKGKDVELRCDPISGHTALYWYRQSLGQGLEFLIYFQGNSAPDKSGLPSDRFSAERTGGSVSTLTIQRTQQEDSAVYLCASSLGGTGAYEQYFGPGTRLTVT.

A few counts support this clonotype. V gene TRBV28 combines with J gene TRBJ2-2, with TRBD2 matching over 11 bases. Germline assignment: CDR1 MDHEN and CDR2 SYDVKM. The CDR3 covers 16 residues. J gave up 4 bases and V 5 bases, and 6 bases lay outside the gene matches. The CDR3 region has the DNA TGTGCCAGCAGTGCCTTAGCGGGAGGGCCCACCGGGGAGCTGTTTTTT. Translating it yields CASSALAGGPTGELFF.

The J gene is TRBJ2-5, the V gene TRBV5-1; D is possibly TRBD1 (6 bases). The CDR3 totals 16 residues. Germline loops: CDR1 SGHRS, CDR2 YFSETQ. V lost 3 bases, J lost 2 bases, and 17 bases lay in between. CDR3 DNA sequence: TGCGCCAGCAGCTCCTCCCCGGGACAACAACAAGAGACCCAGTACTTC. Translating it yields CASSSSPGQQQETQYF.

This clonotype appeared a few times. The chain carries TRBV21-1 and TRBJ2-1; the D call of TRBD1 is as the table states it, not checked on the DNA. The DNA end is a closer match to TRBJ2-5, so the J assignment may be wrong. TRBV21-1 is marked as a pseudogene. CDR3 length equals 14 residues. CDR3 sequence (DNA): TGTGCCAGCAGCGAGACAGGGACTTGGGAGACCCAGTACTTC. It codes for CASSETGTWETQYF.

The chain uses TRBV13 and TRBJ2-2, with 7 bases identical to TRBD1. The junction had 5 bases not matched to a gene; V was cut back by 4 bases and J by 3 bases. This CDR3 contains 15 residues. The germline V gene encodes CDR1 PRHDT and CDR2 FYEKMQ (reference sequence). The CDR3 DNA is TGTGCCAGCAGCTCTCGGGACAGATACACCGGGGAGCTGTTTTTT. This sequence encodes CASSSRDRYTGELFF. Using reference TRBV13 and TRBJ2-2 for the parts outside the CDR3, the full variable domain is AAGVIQSPRHLIKEKRETATLKCYPIPRHDTVYWYQQGPGQDPQFLISFYEKMQSDKGSIPDRFSAQQFSDYHSELNMSSLELGDSALYFCASSSRDRYTGELFFGEGSRLTVL.

This chain uses TRBV19 with TRBJ1-4, with D unclear. The germline V gene encodes CDR1 LNHDA and CDR2 SQIVND (reference sequence). CDR3 size: 11 residues. V dropped 8 bases and J dropped 8 bases, with 9 bases sitting between them. DNA of the CDR3: TGTGCCAGTGTCGTGGGCGAAAAACTGTTTTTT. Translated, it gives CASVVGEKLFF.

The chain uses TRBV19 and TRBJ2-5, with D possibly matching TRBD2 (5 bases). V was clipped by 4 bases and J by 3 bases, with 15 bases between them. Germline V CDR1 and CDR2: LNHDA, SQIVND (reference sequence). CDR3 length equals 15 residues. CDR3 region: CASSTSLELEETQYF. In nucleotides, the CDR3 is TGTGCCAGTAGTACTTCACTAGAATTGGAAGAGACCCAGTACTTC.

The chain combines TRBV20-1 with TRBJ2-7, with 10 bases fitting TRBD2. V dropped 0 bases and J dropped 3; count of bases not matched to a gene: 2. Germline V lookup: CDR1 DFQATT, CDR2 SNEGSKA (reference sequence). There are 14 residues in the CDR3. The CDR3 region is CSARDGLAVYEQYF. CDR3 DNA sequence: TGCAGTGCTAGAGACGGACTAGCGGTCTACGAGCAGTACTTC.

There are many counts of this clonotype. The chain carries TRBV5-1 and TRBJ2-1; no clear D gene. The CDR3 spans 15 residues. The V gene's germline CDR1 is SGHRS and CDR2 YFSETQ. V lost 2 bases, J lost 1 base, and 10 bases lay in between. Written as DNA, the CDR3 is TGCGCCAGCAGCTTCAGAGGTGGGTCCTACAATGAGCAGTTCTTC. Protein sequence: CASSFRGGSYNEQFF.

A few counts support this clonotype. V gene TRBV28 combines with J gene TRBJ2-7; no clear D. The CDR3 is 14 residues long. The V and J ends lost 5 bases and 3 bases respectively, with 14 bases between them. In germline, CDR1 is MDHEN, CDR2 SYDVKM. This CDR3 reads CASSLAGWDYEQYF. CDR3 bases: TGTGCCAGCAGTCTCGCCGGTTGGGACTACGAGCAGTACTTC. The full variable domain, in which reference TRBV28 and TRBJ2-7 provide the parts outside the CDR3, is DVKVTQSSRYLVKRTGEKVFLECVQDMDHENMFWYRQDPGLGLRLIYFSYDVKMKEKGDIPEGYSVSREKKERFSLILESASTNQTSMYLCASSLAGWDYEQYFGPGTRLTVT.

In its sample, this clonotype was seen many times. The CDR3 protein is CSVEEVVGGKLFF. CDR3 bases: TGCAGCGTTGAAGAAGTAGTGGGAGGAAAACTGTTTTTT. The chain joins TRBV29-1 to TRBJ1-4, with unresolved D. The V end was cut by 0 bases, the J end by 10 bases, with 12 bases between. Germline lookup yields CDR1 SQVTM and CDR2 ANQGSEA. The CDR3 is 13 residues long.

This clonotype was seen a few times. The chain has TRBV28 and TRBJ2-1, with a possible D match to TRBD1 (6 bases). This CDR3 is built from 17 residues. The V and J ends lost 5 bases and 4 bases respectively, with 21 bases between them. Per the germline V gene, CDR1 is MDHEN and CDR2 is SYDVKM. CDR3 sequence (DNA): TGTGCCAGCAGTCCCCGGACAGACTCCTTTGTTTACAATGAGCAGTTCTTC. This translates into CASSPRTDSFVYNEQFF.

The CDR3 bases are TGTGCCAGCAGCCCGGGTTCCGGGATAGAGACCCAGTACTTC. This encodes CASSPGSGIETQYF. This chain links TRBV28 with TRBJ2-5; perhaps TRBD2 as D (5 bases). This CDR3 spans 14 amino acids. Germline V CDR1 and CDR2: MDHEN, SYDVKM. V lost 6 bases, J lost 4 bases, and 15 bases lay in between.

This clonotype has more than one count but fewer than ten. The chain uses TRBV12-3 or TRBV12-4 and TRBJ2-3; 12 positions match TRBD2. The CDR3 is 16 residues long. Germline trimming cut 5 bases from V and 4 bases from J; bases unmatched to any gene: 7. CDR3 residues: CASSQTSGGFADTQYF. CDR3 in DNA: TGTGCCAGCAGTCAAACTAGCGGGGGGTTTGCAGATACGCAGTATTTT.

The table lists this clonotype with a count of one. V is TRBV6-6 and J is TRBJ2-5, with 13 bases lining up with TRBD2. The last part of the DNA fits TRBJ2-1 better; the J call may be wrong. The V gene's germline CDR1 is MNHNY and CDR2 SVGAGI (reference sequence). The CDR3 loop spans 15 amino acids. The CDR3 DNA reads TGTGCCAGCAGTTACTCGGGACTAGCGGGAAATGAGCAGTTCTTC. Amino acids: CASSYSGLAGNEQFF.

The rearrangement uses TRBV3-1 and TRBJ2-7; D remains unclear. Trimming pared 0 bases from V and 7 bases from J, leaving 7 bases between. This CDR3 comprises 12 residues. Germline CDR1 LGHDT, CDR2 YNNKEL (reference sequence). CDR3 protein: CASSQDVREQYF. DNA for the CDR3: TGTGCCAGCAGCCAAGATGTCAGGGAGCAGTACTTC.

Regarding this clonotype: An end of the junction does not agree with germline; a read error may underlie this. V is TRBV6-6 and J is TRBJ2-7, with D perhaps TRBD1 (6 bases). The CDR3 covers 14 residues. Germline V gives CDR1 MNHNY, CDR2 SVGAGI (reference sequence). CDR3 residues: CASTQGTNSCEQYF. CDR3 nucleotides: TGTGCCAGCACCCAGGGGACGAATTCCTGCGAGCAGTACTTC.

This clonotype showed up just a few times. The CDR3 sequence is CASSWTGGKSYNEQFF. CDR3 coding DNA: TGTGCCAGCAGCTGGACAGGGGGAAAGTCCTACAATGAGCAGTTCTTC. J is TRBJ2-1 and V is TRBV7-2, with 10 bases matching TRBD1. Per germline, CDR1 SGHTA and CDR2 FQGNSA. Trimming at V came to 4 bases and at J to 1 base, leaving 4 bases not matched to a gene. This CDR3 is 16 amino acids long.